The clone carrying this TCR beta chain was seen repeatedly, ten times or more. Its target is not known. Germline V gene sequence: CDR1 SGHDN, CDR2 FVKESK. V was pared by 3 bases and J by 5 bases, with 4 bases between. The CDR3 has 11 amino acids. Time point reported: newly diagnosed GD, antithyroid drugs for less than 3 months. Construction of the TCR library relied on RNA isolated from PBMCs. CDR3-region Arm-PCR and iRepertoire HTBI primers produced the TCR beta libraries. TCRdb processed the multiplex PCR reads anew with MiXCR; each CDR3 protein has one entry. The sample lists just over 600,000 distinct CDR3 sequences, around 17% occurring once. This sample was taken from a study of regulatory T cells in long-lasting Graves disease. Findings of the study overall: New patients shared roughly 980 public clonotypes, fewer than the roughly 2,600 shared by persistent patients.

The sample also formed part of further work on T cells in Graves' hyperthyroidism and ophthalmopathy.

The receptor's source is a woman aged 25-40 years with Graves disease. This specimen consisted of peripheral blood mononuclear cells (PBMCs), obtained at new diagnosis, from a patient treated with antithyroid drugs. The V gene is TRBV14, the J gene TRBJ2-5; D call uncertain. The CDR3 here is CASSHEETQYF. CDR3 bases: TGTGCCAGCAGCCATGAGGAGACCCAGTACTTC.